Sequencing of this T cell receptor beta chain was carried out in a study of control samples from healthy donors and cancer patients. TCRdb's copy holds only in-frame clones and misses some; the assay was immunoSEQ multiplex PCR. The table records roughly 200,000 clones, approximately 92% of them present only once. This TCR was sampled from a man aged 18 to 30 in good health. The source material was blood.

In nucleotides, the CDR3 is TGCAGTGCTAGTGGTCAGGGTGGCACTGAAGCTTTCTTT. This encodes CSASGQGGTEAFF. This chain uses TRBV20-1 with TRBJ1-1, with D possibly being TRBD1 (5 bases). CDR1 and CDR2 from the germline V gene are DFQATT and SNEGSKA (reference sequence). V was shortened by 3 bases and J by 4 bases, with 12 bases between the two germline ends. The length of the CDR3 is 13 residues.